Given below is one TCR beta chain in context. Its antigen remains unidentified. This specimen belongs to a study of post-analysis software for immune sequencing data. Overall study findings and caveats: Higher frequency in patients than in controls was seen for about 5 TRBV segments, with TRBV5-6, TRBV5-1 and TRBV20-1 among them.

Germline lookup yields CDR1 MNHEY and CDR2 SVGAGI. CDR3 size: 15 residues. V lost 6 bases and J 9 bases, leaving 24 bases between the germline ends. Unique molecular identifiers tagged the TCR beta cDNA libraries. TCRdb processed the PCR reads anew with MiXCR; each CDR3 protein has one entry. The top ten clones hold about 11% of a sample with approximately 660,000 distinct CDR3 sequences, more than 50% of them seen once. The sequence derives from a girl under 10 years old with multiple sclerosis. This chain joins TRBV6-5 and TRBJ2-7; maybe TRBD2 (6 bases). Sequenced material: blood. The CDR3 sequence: CASRAGTGISLGQYF. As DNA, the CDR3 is TGTGCCAGCAGGGCGGGGACTGGGATCTCGTTAGGGCAGTACTTC.